This T cell receptor beta chain came from a study of graft-versus-host responses after intestinal transplantation. The V and J ends lost 5 bases and 7 bases respectively, with 12 bases between them. The CDR3 has 13 amino acids. Germline CDR1 and CDR2: MNHNY and SVGAGI (reference sequence). Assay used: immunoSEQ multiplex PCR; TCRdb lists only in-frame clones, some missing. The top ten clones hold less than 0.45% of a sample with just over 70,000 clones, approximately 84% of them seen once. Comment on this clone: Antigen: not known.

The gene calls are TRBV6-6 and TRBJ1-5; a weak D match, TRBD1 (6 bases). Source: unstimulated CD4+ T cells sorted from spleen or lymph node cells, taken before transplant. The receptor's source is a human donor who was the organ donor for an intestinal transplant. CDR3 protein: CASSRDRQQPQHF. CDR3 coding DNA: TGTGCCAGCAGTCGCGACAGGCAACAGCCCCAGCATTTT.